The source of this T cell receptor beta chain is a study of cytomegalovirus exposure and HLA in healthy donors. PCR used 60 Vbeta primers and 13 Jbeta primers. The assay was immunoSEQ multiplex PCR, and TCRdb's table has in-frame clones only and misses some. There are over 85,000 clones in the sample; about three quarters occur only once, and roughly 1.2% lies in the top ten. The sequence was obtained from a woman aged 25-40 years in good health and CMV-seronegative. Sequenced sample: PBMCs.

CDR3 DNA sequence: TGTGCCAGCAGTTCGCTACAGGGGAGCCGAATCTATGGCTACACCTTC. This sequence encodes CASSSLQGSRIYGYTF. This rearrangement joins TRBV28 to TRBJ1-2; 7 bases fit TRBD1. The junction had 12 bases not matched to a gene; V was cut back by 4 bases and J by 4 bases. CDR3 size: 16 residues. The germline V gene encodes CDR1 MDHEN and CDR2 SYDVKM.